This TCR beta chain comes out of a study of graft-versus-host responses after intestinal transplantation (dated by TCRdb to about 2021). Regarding the research as a whole: The transplants that recipients received were multivisceral, liver-intestinal, or isolated intestinal. Every recipient was given anti-thymocyte globulin induction, followed by about three years of maintenance tacrolimus and steroids. Bulk TCR-beta CDR3 sequencing was used to track graft-versus-host and host-versus-graft alloreactive T cell clones in the graft, circulation and bone marrow after intestinal transplantation. Alloreactive clones were identified by sequencing pre-transplant mixed lymphocyte reaction products and comparing them with unstimulated pre-transplant donor and recipient T cells. The cohort enrolled 20 to 30 intestinal transplant recipients including one retransplant, and a few patients lacking pretransplant specimens were excluded. Donor T cell macrochimerism was defined as a peak of at least 4% donor T cells among recipient peripheral blood mononuclear cells. Samples from three later patients were sequenced in-house on an Illumina MiSeq with MiXCR processing rather than by the commercial service. The paper's findings and limits, for the study overall: High GvH to HvG T cell clonal ratios were observed in the allografts of patients with donor T cell macrochimerism. Conclusions were limited by the relatively low number and heterogeneity of intestinal transplant patients. GvH clones were found in recipient bone marrow, and some of the GvH clones appeared earlier in ileal mucosa or blood, which is consistent with an intestinal mucosal origin. Early after transplant, peak levels of circulating GvH clones were found to be associated with declines in HvG clones.

Blood samples were collected up to 4 times in the first month after transplant and then at least monthly when available. Preparation of the library involved the immunoSEQ multiplex PCR assay. High-throughput TCR-beta CDR3 sequencing of genomic DNA from most patients was performed by Adaptive Biotechnologies. In the authors' own workflow: TCR sequencing data were retrieved from Adaptive's ImmunoSEQ software for more than 15 patients, whereas three other patients were processed with MiXCR and VDJtools. CDR3 nucleotide sequences shared by donor and recipient were removed because the origin of these sequences could not be assigned. Alloreactive clones required at least 2-fold expansion over unstimulated cells and minimum CFSE-low frequency of 0.002% (template counts) or 0.001% (read counts). Clones were considered mappable if detected in sequenced pre-transplant spleen, lymph node, or MLR CFSE-low populations of the donor or recipient. Cumulative frequency of alloreactive clones was calculated as a percentage of all sequences weighted by copy number. The table comes from immuneACCESS by way of TCRdb, which keeps in-frame sequences with V and J called. Part of the clones is missing from these tables; in studies checked, under half for an unresolved V gene and the rest for unknown reasons. Clone size and V and J calls were adopted from that table, with D and trimming inferred from the DNA. In all, the sample holds 20,000 or so clones, and approximately 85% of those were seen once. More than 0.75% of the sample lies in the top ten.

In the case of this clone: What antigen it recognizes has not been identified. Per-base qualities were not stored, and no clone one base away is much larger.

Sequencing used PBMCs, obtained roughly 450 days after intestinal transplant. The receptor was isolated from a human patient who received an intestinal transplant, so some T cells may come from the graft donor.

The bases are TGTGCCAGCTCGGGACAGGTTCAAGAGACCCAGTACTTC. It is translated as CASSGQVQETQYF. The V and J segments used are TRBV18 and TRBJ2-5; TRBD1 agrees with 8 junctional bases. Trimming removed 6 bases from V and 2 bases from J; the gene matches leave 2 bases unexplained. The CDR3 spans 13 residues, from the cysteine through the phenylalanine. Only the CDR3 DNA stays, 39 bases, in frame from base 1. The germline V gene gives CDR1 as KGHSH and CDR2 as LQKENI. Where the CDR3 stops, the reference TRBV18 and TRBJ2-5 genes take over; the full variable domain is NAGVMQNPRHLVRRRGQEARLRCSPMKGHSHVYWYRQLPEEGLKFMVYLQKENIIDESGMPKERFSAEFPKEGPSILRIQQVVRGDSAAYFCASSGQVQETQYFGPGTRLLVL.